This paragraph covers one T cell receptor (beta chain) sequence. Profiling relied on immunoSEQ multiplex PCR, and the TCRdb table lists in-frame clones only, not all of them. The sample holds fewer than 65,000 clones; approximately 90% are singletons and the top ten take roughly 1.2%. There are 17 residues in the CDR3. From germline, CDR1 is SGHKS and CDR2 YYEKEE (reference sequence). Trimming cost V 3 bases and J 4 bases; bases outside gene matches: 14. The data stem from a study of OX40 agonist ivuxolimab in advanced cancers. Background on the study: Mean age approximately 59 years, range roughly 20 to 85; 82.7% male.

The chain links TRBV5-5 to TRBJ2-7; 9 nucleotides align to TRBD2. This sample comprised CD4+ or CD8+ T cells sorted from blood, obtained in a trial of the OX40 agonist ivuxolimab. The origin of this receptor is an adult with an advanced solid tumor such as melanoma, head and neck, liver or kidney cancer. For the CDR3, the DNA is TGTGCCAGCAGCTCCACCTGGGGCGGGAGGGCCCGGTACGAGCAGTACTTC. Residues: CASSSTWGGRARYEQYF.